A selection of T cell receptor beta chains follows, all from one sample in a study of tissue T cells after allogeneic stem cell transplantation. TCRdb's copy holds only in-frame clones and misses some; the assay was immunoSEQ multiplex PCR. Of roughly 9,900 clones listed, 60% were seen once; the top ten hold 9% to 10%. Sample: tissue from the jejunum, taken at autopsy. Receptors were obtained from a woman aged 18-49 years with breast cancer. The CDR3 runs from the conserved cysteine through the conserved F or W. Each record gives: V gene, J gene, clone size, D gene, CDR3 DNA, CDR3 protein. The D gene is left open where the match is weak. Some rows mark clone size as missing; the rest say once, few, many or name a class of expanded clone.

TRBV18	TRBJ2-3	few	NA	TGTGCCAGCGCCAGCCTAACCAACACAGATACGCAGTATTTT	CASASLTNTDTQYF
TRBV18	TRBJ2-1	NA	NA	TGTGCCAGCTCACCACCGAGATCCGGGGGTCAGGATGAGCAGTTCTTC	CASSPPRSGGQDEQFF
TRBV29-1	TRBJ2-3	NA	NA	TGCAGCGTTGATTCGAGTAACCCAGATACGCAGTATTTT	CSVDSSNPDTQYF
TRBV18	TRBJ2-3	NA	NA	TGTGCCAGCTCACCCAGGGAGTGGGAAGATACGCAGTATTTT	CASSPREWEDTQYF
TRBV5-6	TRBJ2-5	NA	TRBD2	TGTGCCAGCAGCTTGGTGGAGGGCGGGGGAGAGACCCAGTACTTC	CASSLVEGGGETQYF
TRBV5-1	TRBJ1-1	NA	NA	TGCGCCAGCAGCTTGCGGCAGGACACTGAAGCTTTCTTT	CASSLRQDTEAFF
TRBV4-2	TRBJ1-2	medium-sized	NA	TGTGCCAGCAGCCAAGATAGAAGGGGCCTCGGCGGCTACACCTTC	CASSQDRRGLGGYTF
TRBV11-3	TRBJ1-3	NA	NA	TGTGCCAGCAGCCCCGGGACCGCGAGATCTGGAAACACCATATATTTT	CASSPGTARSGNTIYF
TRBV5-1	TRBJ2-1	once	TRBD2	TGCGCCAGCACCCCAGAAAGCGGGGGATACAATGAGCAGTTCTTC	CASTPESGGYNEQFF
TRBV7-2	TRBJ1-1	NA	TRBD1	TGTGCCAGCAGCTTGGGGGACAGAAGGAACACTGAAGCTTTCTTT	CASSLGDRRNTEAFF
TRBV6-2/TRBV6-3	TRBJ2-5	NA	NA	TGTGCCAGCAGCCCCTTTCGGGGCGTGGAGACCCAGTACTTC	CASSPFRGVETQYF
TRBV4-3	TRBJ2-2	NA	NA	TGCGCCAGCAGCCAAGGACTCTACGGCACCGGGGAGCTGTTTTTT	CASSQGLYGTGELFF
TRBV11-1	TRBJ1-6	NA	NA	TGTGCCAGCAGCCTGGGACGGGGAGGTTCACCCCTCCACTTT	CASSLGRGGSPLHF
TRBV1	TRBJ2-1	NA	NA	TGCACCAGCAGCCAAGGCGCAGGGGACGATGAGCAGTTCTTC	CTSSQGAGDDEQFF
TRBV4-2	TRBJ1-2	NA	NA	TGTGCCAGCAGCCAACAGGGGCGTCCCGACTATGGCTACACCTTC	CASSQQGRPDYGYTF
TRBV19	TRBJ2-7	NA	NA	TGTGCCAGTAGTATTGGTGGGGCGCGAGCCTACGAGCAGTACTTC	CASSIGGARAYEQYF
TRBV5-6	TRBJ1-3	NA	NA	TGTGCCAGCAGCTTGGTAGGGCGGATGAACACCATATATTTT	CASSLVGRMNTIYF
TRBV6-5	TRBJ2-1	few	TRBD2	TGTGCCAGCAGATGGACTAGCGGAAACAATGAGCAGTTCTTC	CASRWTSGNNEQFF
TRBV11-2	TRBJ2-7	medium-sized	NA	TGTGCCAGCAGCCTTCATCAGAGCTCCTACGAGCAGTACTTC	CASSLHQSSYEQYF
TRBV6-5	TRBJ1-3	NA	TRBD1	TGTGCCAGCAGACTTACCAAGACAGGGGGAAACACCATATATTTT	CASRLTKTGGNTIYF
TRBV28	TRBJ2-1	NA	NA	TGTGCCAGCAGACGGGAGAGAGGCTACAATGAGCAGTTCTTC	CASRRERGYNEQFF
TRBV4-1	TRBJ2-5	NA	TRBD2	TGCGCCAGCAGCCAAGATCGGGGGACTACACAAGAGACCCAGTACTTC	CASSQDRGTTQETQYF
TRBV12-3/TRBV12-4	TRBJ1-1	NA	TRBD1	TGTGCCAGCAGTTTAGCCGGGACAGGGGACGCTTTCTTT	CASSLAGTGDAFF
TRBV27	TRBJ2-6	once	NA	TGTGCCAGCAGTTTCCTCGGGGTAGGGGGATCTCCACCGGGGGCCAACGTCCTGACTTTC	CASSFLGVGGSPPGANVLTF
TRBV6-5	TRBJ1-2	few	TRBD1	TGTGCCAGCAGACTGGGACAGGGGCTCTATGGCTACACCTTC	CASRLGQGLYGYTF
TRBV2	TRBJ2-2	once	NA	TGTGCCAGCAGGCTAGGCGGGGAGCTGTTTTTT	CASRLGGELFF
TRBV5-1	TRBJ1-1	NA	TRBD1	TGCGCCAGCGAGGTACTGGGACAGGGGAACACTGAAGCTTTCTTT	CASEVLGQGNTEAFF
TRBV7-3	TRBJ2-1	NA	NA	TGTGCCAGCAGCGCGGACCGGGACAATGAGCAGTTCTTC	CASSADRDNEQFF
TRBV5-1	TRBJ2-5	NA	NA	TGCGCCAGCAGCTTGACTCCCGACGAGACCCAGTACTTC	CASSLTPDETQYF
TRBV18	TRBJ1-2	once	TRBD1	TGTGCCAGCTCACCGGAGACAGGGGGCCGGGGCTACACCTTC	CASSPETGGRGYTF
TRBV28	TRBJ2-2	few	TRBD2	TGTGCCAGCAGTTTAGCGGGAGTTCCAACCGGGGAGCTGTTTTTT	CASSLAGVPTGELFF
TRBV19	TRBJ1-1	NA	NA	TGTGCCAGTAGTACAGGGGACACTGAAGCTTTCTTT	CASSTGDTEAFF
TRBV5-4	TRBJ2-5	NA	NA	TGTGCCAGCAGCTTGGGTTTCCAAGAGACCCAGTACTTC	CASSLGFQETQYF